This section outlines one T cell receptor beta chain sequence together with its context. The sample originates from a study of blood T cell repertoires in COVID-19. Measured with immunoSEQ multiplex PCR; TCRdb has only the in-frame clones, and not every one. Of about 120,000 clones in the sample, around 80% are singletons; the top ten hold around 4%. The CDR3 extends over 16 amino acids. The V end was cut by 5 bases, the J end by 2 bases, with 16 bases between. The V gene's germline CDR1 is PRHDT and CDR2 FYEKMQ (reference sequence). The receptor was isolated from a woman aged 45-65 years with acute or convalescent COVID-19. The chain recombines TRBV13 with TRBJ2-4; D not certain. The sample was peripheral blood. The DNA for the CDR3 is TGTGCCAGCAGCCCCTGGGCATCCGTAACCAAAAACATTCAGTACTTC. Amino acids: CASSPWASVTKNIQYF. Full variable domain (rest looked up from reference TRBV13 and TRBJ2-4): AAGVIQSPRHLIKEKRETATLKCYPIPRHDTVYWYQQGPGQDPQFLISFYEKMQSDKGSIPDRFSAQQFSDYHSELNMSSLELGDSALYFCASSPWASVTKNIQYFGAGTRLSVL.